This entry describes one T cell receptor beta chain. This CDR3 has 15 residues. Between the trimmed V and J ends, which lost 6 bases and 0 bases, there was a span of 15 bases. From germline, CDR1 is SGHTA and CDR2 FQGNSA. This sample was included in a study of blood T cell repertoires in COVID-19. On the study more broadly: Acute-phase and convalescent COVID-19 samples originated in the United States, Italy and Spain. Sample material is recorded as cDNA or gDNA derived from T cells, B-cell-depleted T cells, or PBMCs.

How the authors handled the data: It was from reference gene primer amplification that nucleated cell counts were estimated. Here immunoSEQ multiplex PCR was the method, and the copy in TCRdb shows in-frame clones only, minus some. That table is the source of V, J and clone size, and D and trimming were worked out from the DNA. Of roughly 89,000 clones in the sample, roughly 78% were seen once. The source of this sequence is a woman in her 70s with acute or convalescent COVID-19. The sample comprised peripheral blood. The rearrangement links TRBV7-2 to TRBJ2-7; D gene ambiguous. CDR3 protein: CASSGNLASSYEQYF. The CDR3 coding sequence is TGTGCCAGCAGTGGCAACTTAGCCAGCTCCTACGAGCAGTACTTC.